The text below deals with one TCR beta chain. What it binds is not known. Investigators reverse transcribed all isolated RNA, so they sequenced expressed TCRB transcripts. Repertoires were generated with immunoSEQ multiplex PCR, while TCRdb's copy carries only in-frame clones and drops some. The sample carries 200,000 to 250,000 clones, about 9.3% recorded once. The J segment lost 6 bases and the V segment lost 7 bases, leaving 10 bases of the junction unmatched. The CDR3 sequence is 14 residues long. Germline CDR1 SNHLY, CDR2 FYNNEI. The data originate from a study of beta chain features in type 1 diabetes. Overall study results and limits: The naive, central memory and Treg TCRB repertoires showed an apparent similarity that was greater among patients than among healthy donors. Shorter TCRB CDR3s, moderately but significantly so, were found in Type 1 diabetes patients in all four CD4+ subsets.

The chain has TRBV2 and TRBJ1-1, with 8 nucleotides matching TRBD1. The specimen sequenced was naive CD4+ T cells from blood. This sequence was found in a woman younger than 30 in good health. The CDR3 sequence is CASTERTGFAEAFF. DNA for the CDR3: TGTGCCAGCACTGAGAGGACAGGGTTTGCTGAAGCTTTCTTT.